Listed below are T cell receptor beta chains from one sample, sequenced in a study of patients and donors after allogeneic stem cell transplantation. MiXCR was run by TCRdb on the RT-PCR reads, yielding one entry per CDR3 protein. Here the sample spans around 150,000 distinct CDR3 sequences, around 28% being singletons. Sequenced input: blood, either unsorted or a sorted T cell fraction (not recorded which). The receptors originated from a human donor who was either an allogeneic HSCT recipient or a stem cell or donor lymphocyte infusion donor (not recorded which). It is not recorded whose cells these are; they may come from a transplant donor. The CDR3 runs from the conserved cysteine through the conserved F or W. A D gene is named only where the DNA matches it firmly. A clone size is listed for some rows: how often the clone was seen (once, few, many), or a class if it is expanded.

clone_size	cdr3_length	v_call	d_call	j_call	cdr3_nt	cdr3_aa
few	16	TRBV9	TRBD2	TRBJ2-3	TGTGCCAGCAGCTCCAGACTAGCGGGAGTAACAGATACGCAGTATTTT	CASSSRLAGVTDTQYF
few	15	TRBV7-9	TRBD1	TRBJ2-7	TGTGCCAGCAGCTTACGGGACAGGGGCTTCTACGAGCAGTACTTC	CASSLRDRGFYEQYF
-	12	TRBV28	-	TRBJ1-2	TGTGCCAGCAGTTTCACAGGGTATGGCTACACCTTC	CASSFTGYGYTF
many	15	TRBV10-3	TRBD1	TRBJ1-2	TGTGCCATCAGTTACACCGGACAGGGAAACTATGGCTACACCTTC	CAISYTGQGNYGYTF
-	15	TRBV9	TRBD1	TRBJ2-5	TGTGCCAGCAGCCCAAAGGACAGGGGGCTTGAGACCCAGTACTTC	CASSPKDRGLETQYF
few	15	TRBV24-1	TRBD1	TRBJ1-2	TGTGCCACCAGTGAGGCCGGGACAGAAAACTATGGCTACACCTTC	CATSEAGTENYGYTF
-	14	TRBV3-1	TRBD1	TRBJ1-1	TGTGCCAGCAGCCACAGGGACAGGCGGACTGAAGCTTTCTTT	CASSHRDRRTEAFF
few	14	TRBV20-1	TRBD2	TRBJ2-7	TGCAGTGTTAGACTACTAGCGGGAGGAGACGAGCAGTACTTC	CSVRLLAGGDEQYF
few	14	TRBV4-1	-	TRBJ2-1	TGCGCCAGCAGCCAAGGCCCTCTAGCACCTCAGCAGTTCTTC	CASSQGPLAPQQFF
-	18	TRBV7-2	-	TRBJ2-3	TGTGCCAGCAGCTATTACGTCCTTTATACCGGGGACGTAGATACGCAGTATTTT	CASSYYVLYTGDVDTQYF